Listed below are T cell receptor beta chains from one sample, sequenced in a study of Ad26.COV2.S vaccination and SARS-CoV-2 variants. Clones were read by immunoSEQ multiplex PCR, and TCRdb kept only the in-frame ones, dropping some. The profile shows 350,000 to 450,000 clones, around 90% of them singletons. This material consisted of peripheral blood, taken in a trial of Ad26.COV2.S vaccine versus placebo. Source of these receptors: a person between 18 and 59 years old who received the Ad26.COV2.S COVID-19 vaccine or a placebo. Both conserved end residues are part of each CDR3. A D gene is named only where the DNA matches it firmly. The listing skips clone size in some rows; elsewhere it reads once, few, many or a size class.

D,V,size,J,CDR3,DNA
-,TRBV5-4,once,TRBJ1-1,CASSLSLGRGDTEAFF,TGTGCCAGCAGCTTGTCGTTGGGCAGGGGAGACACTGAAGCTTTCTTT
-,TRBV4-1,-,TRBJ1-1,CASSQDWEGGNTEAFF,TGCGCCAGCAGCCAAGATTGGGAAGGGGGGAACACTGAAGCTTTCTTT
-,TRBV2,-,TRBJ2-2,CASSEGVINTGELFF,TGTGCCAGCAGTGAGGGGGTGATAAACACCGGGGAGCTGTTTTTT
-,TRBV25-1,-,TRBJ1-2,CASSDGPGIGGYTF,TGTGCCAGCAGTGATGGGCCGGGAATAGGTGGCTACACCTTC
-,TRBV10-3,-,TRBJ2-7,CAIKRGDEQYF,TGTGCCATCAAGAGGGGCGACGAGCAGTACTTC
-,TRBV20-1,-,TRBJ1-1,CSASWSGFSEAFF,TGCAGTGCTAGTTGGTCTGGGTTTTCTGAAGCTTTCTTT
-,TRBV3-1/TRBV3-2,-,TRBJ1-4,CASSQGNEKLFF,TGTGCCAGCAGCCAAGGAAATGAAAAACTGTTTTTT
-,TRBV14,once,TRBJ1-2,CASSQVGTYGYTF,TGTGCCAGCAGCCAAGTAGGGACCTATGGCTACACCTTC
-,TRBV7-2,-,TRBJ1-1,CASSLSETYTEAFF,TGTGCCAGCAGCTTATCAGAAACCTACACTGAAGCTTTCTTT
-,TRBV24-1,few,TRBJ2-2,CATSAPEVGELFF,TGTGCCACCAGTGCACCAGAAGTCGGGGAGCTGTTTTTT
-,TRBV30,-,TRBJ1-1,CAWTEVNTEAFF,TGTGCCTGGACCGAAGTGAACACTGAAGCTTTCTTT
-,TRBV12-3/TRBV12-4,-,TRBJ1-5,CASSPTNNQPQHF,TGTGCCAGCAGTCCGACAAACAATCAGCCCCAGCATTTT
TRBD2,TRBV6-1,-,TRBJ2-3,CASSETASGAGDTQYF,TGTGCCAGCAGTGAAACCGCTAGCGGGGCGGGAGATACGCAGTATTTT
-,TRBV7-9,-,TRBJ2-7,CASSYPWSDTYEQYF,TGTGCCAGCAGCTACCCGTGGAGCGACACCTACGAGCAGTACTTC
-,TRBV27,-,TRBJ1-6,CASSPQGLSSYNSPLHF,TGTGCCAGCAGTCCTCAGGGGTTAAGCTCCTATAATTCACCCCTCCACTTT
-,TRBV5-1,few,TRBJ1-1,CASRSGMETEAFF,TGCGCCAGCAGGTCGGGAATGGAGACTGAAGCTTTCTTT
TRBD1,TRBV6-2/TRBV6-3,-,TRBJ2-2,CASSQRQGAPIGELFF,TGTGCCAGCAGTCAACGACAGGGGGCGCCAATCGGGGAGCTGTTTTTT
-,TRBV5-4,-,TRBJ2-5,CASSGGTFQETQYF,TGTGCCAGCAGCGGAGGGACCTTCCAAGAGACCCAGTACTTC
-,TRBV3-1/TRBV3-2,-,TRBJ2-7,CASSQGSEQYF,TGTGCCAGCAGCCAAGGAAGTGAGCAGTACTTC
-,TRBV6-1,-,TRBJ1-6,CASSEGGILGSPLHF,TGTGCCAGCAGTGAAGGGGGGATTTTGGGTTCACCCCTCCACTTT
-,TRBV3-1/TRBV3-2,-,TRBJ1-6,CASSLNSALNSPLHF,TGTGCCAGCAGCCTTAACAGTGCCCTCAATTCACCCCTCCACTTT
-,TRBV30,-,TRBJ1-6,CAWIVGGSLNSPLHF,TGTGCCTGGATCGTGGGGGGTTCCCTAAATTCACCCCTCCACTTT
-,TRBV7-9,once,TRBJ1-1,CASSLFEAGNTEAFF,TGTGCCAGCAGCTTATTTGAAGCAGGGAACACTGAAGCTTTCTTT
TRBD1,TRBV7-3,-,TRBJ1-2,CASSLGTAYGYTF,TGTGCCAGCAGCCTCGGGACAGCGTATGGCTACACCTTC
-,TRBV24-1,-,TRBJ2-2,CATSDVGAPGELFF,TGTGCCACCAGTGATGTGGGGGCGCCCGGGGAGCTGTTTTTT
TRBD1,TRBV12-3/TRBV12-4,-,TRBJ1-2,CASNPGGASGYTF,TGTGCCAGCAACCCAGGGGGGGCGAGTGGCTACACCTTC
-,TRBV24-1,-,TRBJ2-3,CATSDTGGGRTDTQYF,TGTGCCACCAGTGATACGGGCGGGGGCCGCACAGATACGCAGTATTTT
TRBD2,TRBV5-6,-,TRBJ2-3,CASTPSGGDTQYF,TGTGCCAGCACTCCTAGCGGGGGGGATACGCAGTATTTT
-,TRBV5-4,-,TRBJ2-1,CASSLGWGTYNEQFF,TGTGCCAGCAGCTTGGGGTGGGGTACCTACAATGAGCAGTTCTTC
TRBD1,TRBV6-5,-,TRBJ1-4,CASREGQGNEKLFF,TGTGCCAGCAGGGAGGGACAGGGAAATGAAAAACTGTTTTTT
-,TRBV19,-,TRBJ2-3,CASSQRADTQYF,TGTGCCAGTAGTCAGAGGGCAGATACGCAGTATTTT
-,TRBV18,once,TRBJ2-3,CASSPPRETDTQYF,TGTGCCAGCTCACCACCAAGGGAGACAGATACGCAGTATTTT
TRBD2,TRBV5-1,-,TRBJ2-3,CASTNGLAGRTDTQYF,TGCGCCAGCACCAACGGACTAGCGGGCCGCACAGATACGCAGTATTTT
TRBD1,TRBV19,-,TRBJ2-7,CASSIVGQGRNEQYF,TGTGCCAGTAGTATAGTGGGACAGGGAAGAAACGAGCAGTACTTC
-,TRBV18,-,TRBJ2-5,CASSPVGGQETQYF,TGTGCCAGCTCACCAGTCGGGGGACAAGAGACCCAGTACTTC
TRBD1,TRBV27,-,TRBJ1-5,CASSLSGWTGDNQPQHF,TGTGCCAGCAGTTTATCAGGTTGGACAGGGGACAATCAGCCCCAGCATTTT
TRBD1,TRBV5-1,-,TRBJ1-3,CASSLGQGASGNTIYF,TGCGCCAGCAGCTTGGGTCAGGGGGCAAGTGGAAACACCATATATTTT
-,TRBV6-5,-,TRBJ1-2,CASYLDGYTF,TGTGCCAGCTATTTGGATGGCTACACCTTC
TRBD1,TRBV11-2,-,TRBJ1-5,CASSKGAGGNQPQHF,TGTGCCAGCAGCAAGGGGGCAGGAGGGAATCAGCCCCAGCATTTT